This TCR beta chain was found in a study of blood T cell repertoires in COVID-19. Study at large: The United States, Italy and Spain supplied acute and convalescent COVID-19 samples. From T cells, B-cell-depleted T cells, or PBMCs came the material, which was cDNA or gDNA.

Authors' analysis steps: Quantification of nucleated cells was approximated via reference gene primer amplification. Profiling relied on immunoSEQ multiplex PCR, and the TCRdb table lists in-frame clones only, not all of them. The V and J calls and clone size were taken over from that table, and D and trimming were inferred from the DNA. The sample includes about 220,000 clones, 82% of them seen just once. The sample consisted of peripheral blood. This TCR was recovered from a woman older than 75 with COVID-19, enrolled during active disease.

The CDR3 coding sequence is TGTGCCAGCTCACCACTCCCCGGCGGCCCCAGCACCGGGGAGCTGTTTTTT. Protein: CASSPLPGGPSTGELFF. This chain links TRBV18 with TRBJ2-2; D is undetermined. Trimming pared 1 base from V and 4 bases from J, leaving 16 bases between. Germline V gene data show CDR1 as KGHSH and CDR2 as LQKENI. The CDR3 sequence is 17 residues long.